Sequencing of this T cell receptor (beta chain) was carried out in a study of blood T cell repertoires in COVID-19. About the research overall: From the United States, Italy and Spain came samples of acute and convalescent COVID-19. PBMCs, B-cell-depleted T cells, or T cells were the source of the cDNA or gDNA that made up the material.

Germline-derived CDR1 and CDR2 are LNHNV and YYDKDF (reference sequence). V lost 0 bases and J 4 bases, leaving 13 bases between the germline ends. CDR3 length equals 15 residues. Methods used by the authors: Using reference gene primer amplification, nucleated cell counts were estimated. The data were produced by immunoSEQ multiplex PCR, yet TCRdb's version contains in-frame clones alone and is incomplete. V and J calls and clone size follow that table, whereas D and trimming were derived from the DNA. The sample yields around 110,000 clones, around nine tenths seen once. The sequenced sample was peripheral blood. The chain links TRBV15 to TRBJ2-7; possibly TRBD2 for D (6 bases). The source of this sequence is a human donor with active COVID-19. The donor label of this sample is uncertain. CDR3 coding DNA: TGTGCCACCAGCAGAGATCGGAGGGTGGTGTACGAGCAGTACTTC. It codes for CATSRDRRVVYEQYF.